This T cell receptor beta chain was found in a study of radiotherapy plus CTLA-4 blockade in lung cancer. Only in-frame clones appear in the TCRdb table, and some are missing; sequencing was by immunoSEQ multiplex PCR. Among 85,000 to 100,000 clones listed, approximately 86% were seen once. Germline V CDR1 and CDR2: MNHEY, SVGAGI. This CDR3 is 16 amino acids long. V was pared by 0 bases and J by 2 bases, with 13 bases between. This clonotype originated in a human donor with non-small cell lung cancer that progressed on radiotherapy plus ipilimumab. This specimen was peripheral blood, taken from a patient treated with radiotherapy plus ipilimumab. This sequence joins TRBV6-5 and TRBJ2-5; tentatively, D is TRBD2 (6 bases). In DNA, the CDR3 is TGTGCCAGCAGTTACTCGAAGACACTAGCTCAAGAGACCCAGTACTTC. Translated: CASSYSKTLAQETQYF.